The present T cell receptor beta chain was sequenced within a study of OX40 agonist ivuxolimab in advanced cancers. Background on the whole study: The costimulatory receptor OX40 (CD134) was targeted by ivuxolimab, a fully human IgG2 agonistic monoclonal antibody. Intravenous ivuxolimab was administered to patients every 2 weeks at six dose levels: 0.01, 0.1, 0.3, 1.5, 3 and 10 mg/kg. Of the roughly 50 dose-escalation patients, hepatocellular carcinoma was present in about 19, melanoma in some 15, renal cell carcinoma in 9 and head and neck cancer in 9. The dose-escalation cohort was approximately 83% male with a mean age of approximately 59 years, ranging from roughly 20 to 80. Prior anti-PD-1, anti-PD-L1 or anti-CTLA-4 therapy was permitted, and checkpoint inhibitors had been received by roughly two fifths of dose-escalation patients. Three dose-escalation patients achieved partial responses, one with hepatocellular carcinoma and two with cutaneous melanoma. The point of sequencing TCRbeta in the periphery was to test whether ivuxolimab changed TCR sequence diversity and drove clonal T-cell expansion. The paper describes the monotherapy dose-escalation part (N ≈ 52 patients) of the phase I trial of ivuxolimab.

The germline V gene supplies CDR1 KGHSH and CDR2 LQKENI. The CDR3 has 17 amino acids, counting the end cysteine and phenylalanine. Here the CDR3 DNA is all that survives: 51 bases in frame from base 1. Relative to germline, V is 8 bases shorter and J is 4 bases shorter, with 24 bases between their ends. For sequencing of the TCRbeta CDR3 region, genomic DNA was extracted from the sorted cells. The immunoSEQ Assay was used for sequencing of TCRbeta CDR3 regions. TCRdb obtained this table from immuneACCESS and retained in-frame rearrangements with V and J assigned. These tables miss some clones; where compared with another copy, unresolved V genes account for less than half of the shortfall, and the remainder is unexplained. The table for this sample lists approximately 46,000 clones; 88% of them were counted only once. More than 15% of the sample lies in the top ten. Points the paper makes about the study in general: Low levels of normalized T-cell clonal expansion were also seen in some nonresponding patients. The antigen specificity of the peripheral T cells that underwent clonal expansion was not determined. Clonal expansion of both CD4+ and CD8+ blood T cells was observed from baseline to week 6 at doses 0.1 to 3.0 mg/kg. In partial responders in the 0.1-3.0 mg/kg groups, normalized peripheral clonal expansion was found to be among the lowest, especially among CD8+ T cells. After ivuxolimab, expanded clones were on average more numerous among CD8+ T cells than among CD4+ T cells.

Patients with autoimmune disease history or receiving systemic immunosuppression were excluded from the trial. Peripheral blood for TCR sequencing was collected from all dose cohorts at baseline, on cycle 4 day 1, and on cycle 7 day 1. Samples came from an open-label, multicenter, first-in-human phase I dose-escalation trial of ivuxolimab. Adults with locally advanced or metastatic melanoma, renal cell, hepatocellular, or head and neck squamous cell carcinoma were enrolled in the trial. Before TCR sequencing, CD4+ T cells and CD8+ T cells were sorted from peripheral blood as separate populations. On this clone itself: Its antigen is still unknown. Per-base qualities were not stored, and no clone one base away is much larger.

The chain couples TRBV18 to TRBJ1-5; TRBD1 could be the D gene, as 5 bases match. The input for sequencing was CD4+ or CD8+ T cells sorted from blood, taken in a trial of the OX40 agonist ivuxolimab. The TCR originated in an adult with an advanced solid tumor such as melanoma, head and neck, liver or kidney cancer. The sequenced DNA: TGTGCCAGCCAACCAAGGGGAGGGGAGGCTTGGAATCAGCCCCAGCATTTT. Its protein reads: CASQPRGGEAWNQPQHF. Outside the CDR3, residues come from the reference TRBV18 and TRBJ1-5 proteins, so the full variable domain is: NAGVMQNPRHLVRRRGQEARLRCSPMKGHSHVYWYRQLPEEGLKFMVYLQKENIIDESGMPKERFSAEFPKEGPSILRIQQVVRGDSAAYFCASQPRGGEAWNQPQHFGDGTRLSIL.